This record concerns one T cell receptor (beta chain) sequence. Its specificity is not known. As to time point: pretreatment peripheral blood. What went into each PCR as a spike was synthetic TCR analog templates. Some clones are missing from TCRdb's copy, which holds only in-frame ones; the method was immunoSEQ multiplex PCR. The sample has fewer than 60,000 clones; 65% to 90% are singletons. The record originates from a study of PD-L1 blockade in urothelial cancer. On the study more broadly: Bladder-origin urothelial cancer in males described about 85% of the roughly 29 patients. Anywhere from 0 to 3 prior chemotherapy regimens had been received by patients. Overall study results and limits: Patients with below-median pretreatment blood clonality survived longer.

V was shortened by 0 bases and J by 3 bases, with 10 bases between the two germline ends. This CDR3 is 14 amino acids long. In germline, CDR1 is SGHDT, CDR2 YYEEEE. The chain links TRBV5-6 to TRBJ2-7; D not certain. The TCR comes from a man between 70 and 80 years old with urothelial cancer. Material: PBMCs, obtained around atezolizumab (anti-PD-L1) treatment. CDR3 nucleotide sequence: TGTGCCAGCAGCTTGGCCACTGTATTCTACGAGCAGTACTTC. Translating it yields CASSLATVFYEQYF.